These 27 T cell receptor beta chains came from one sample sequenced in a study of glioma-infiltrating T cells. Amplification of TCR alpha and beta CDR3 regions from RNA used iRepertoire nested multiplex PCR. TCRdb called the multiplex PCR reads again in MiXCR, with one record for every CDR3 protein. There are roughly 350,000 distinct CDR3 sequences in the sample; roughly two fifths occur only once, and around 12% lies in the top ten. The material sequenced was glioma tissue, nonneoplastic brain tissue, or PBMCs (not recorded which). Receptors were obtained from a human donor with low-grade glioma or glioblastoma, undergoing nonglioma brain surgery, or in good health (not recorded which).

This clonotype was picked up many times. The V and J genes are TRBV24-1 and TRBJ2-5; 7 bases fit TRBD2. Germline CDR1 KGHDR, CDR2 SFDVKD. CDR3 size: 15 residues. J gave up 2 bases and V 1 base, and 3 bases lay outside the gene matches. CDR3: CATSDFPGGQETQYF. In DNA form, the CDR3 reads TGTGCCACCAGTGATTTTCCGGGGGGACAAGAGACCCAGTACTTC.

V gene TRBV6-2 or TRBV6-3 combines with J gene TRBJ2-3, with 7 bases matching TRBD2. V lost 6 bases, J lost 0 bases, and 15 bases stayed unmatched. Per the germline V gene, CDR1 is MNHEY and CDR2 is SVGEGT. This CDR3 has 18 residues. The CDR3 region is CASRVPRGRARSTDTQYF. CDR3 DNA sequence: TGTGCCAGCAGGGTCCCTAGAGGGAGGGCCAGAAGCACAGATACGCAGTATTTT.

This chain links TRBV4-1 with TRBJ1-5, with a tentative D call TRBD1 (5 bases). The CDR3 runs to 18 residues. V was pared by 1 base and J by 5 bases, with 21 bases between. Germline V gene sequence: CDR1 MGHRA, CDR2 YSYEKL. CDR3 in amino acids: CASSQALLRGGRDQPQHF. CDR3 DNA sequence: TGCGCCAGCAGCCAAGCCCTGCTTCGGGGGGGTCGGGATCAGCCCCAGCATTTT.

This clonotype was detected many times. The genes are TRBV27 and TRBJ2-1, with 10 positions matching TRBD2. The ends lost 3 bases at V and 4 bases at J; junction bases unmatched: 6. This CDR3 contains 16 residues. Germline assignment: CDR1 MNHEY and CDR2 SMNVEV (reference sequence). The CDR3 DNA follows: TGTGCCAGCAGTTTCCTAGCGGGAGACACTTACAATGAGCAGTTCTTC. It encodes CASSFLAGDTYNEQFF.

For this clonotype: A much larger clonotype is one base distant, so this may be a read error. The chain has TRBV20-1 and TRBJ1-2; no firm D call. Germline CDR1 and CDR2: DFQATT and SNEGSKA (reference sequence). V shed 2 bases and J shed 1 base, with 14 bases lying between them. The CDR3 totals 15 residues. The CDR3 reads CSARSLGLLNYGYTF. DNA of the CDR3: TGCAGTGCTAGAAGTTTGGGTCTCCTTAACTATGGCTACACCTTC.

Only a few counts were recorded for this clonotype. This chain connects TRBV10-3 to TRBJ2-7; D is ambiguous. Germline assignment: CDR1 ENHRY and CDR2 SYGVKD. The V end lost 2 bases, the J end lost 4 bases, and 6 bases lay between the germline ends. The CDR3 extends over 12 amino acids. CDR3: CAISETGYEQYF. The CDR3 DNA reads TGTGCCATCAGTGAGACGGGTTACGAGCAGTACTTC.

Turning to this clonotype: This may stem from a read error, because a much larger clone lies one nucleotide away. V gene TRBV6-1 combines with J gene TRBJ2-7; possibly TRBD1 for D (6 bases). The CDR3 has 14 amino acids. Germline V lookup: CDR1 MNHNS, CDR2 SASEGT. Trimming took 8 bases from V and 0 from J, leaving 14 bases between them. The CDR3 loop is CASGLLGGSYEQYF. The CDR3 nucleotides read TGTGCCAGCGGCCTCTTAGGGGGCTCCTACGAGCAGTACTTC.

The chain uses TRBV19 and TRBJ1-5; TRBD1 matches 9 bases. This CDR3 has 14 residues. J gave up 5 bases and V 9 bases, and 8 bases lay outside the gene matches. Germline V gene data show CDR1 as LNHDA and CDR2 as SQIVND (reference sequence). CDR3 region: CASTGTGPHQPQHF. The CDR3 nucleotides are TGTGCCAGCACCGGGACAGGGCCTCATCAGCCCCAGCATTTT.

This chain links TRBV4-2 with TRBJ2-7; D not certain. V dropped 1 base and J dropped 2 bases, with 6 bases sitting between them. Germline assignment: CDR1 LGHNA and CDR2 YNFKEQ. The CDR3 covers 13 residues. The CDR3, as DNA: TGTGCCAGCAGCCAAGGCGTCACCTACGAGCAGTACTTC. Protein: CASSQGVTYEQYF.

This clonotype was recorded many times. This chain uses TRBV28 with TRBJ2-7; D uncertain. Germline CDR1 is MDHEN and CDR2 is SYDVKM. The CDR3 consists of 11 residues. V dropped 3 bases and J dropped 3 bases, with 3 bases sitting between them. CDR3 sequence reads: CASSLVYEQYF. The DNA for the CDR3 is TGTGCCAGCAGTTTGGTCTACGAGCAGTACTTC. The full variable domain, in which reference TRBV28 and TRBJ2-7 provide the parts outside the CDR3, is DVKVTQSSRYLVKRTGEKVFLECVQDMDHENMFWYRQDPGLGLRLIYFSYDVKMKEKGDIPEGYSVSREKKERFSLILESASTNQTSMYLCASSLVYEQYFGPGTRLTVT.

The sample holds many counts of this clonotype. The chain recombines TRBV20-1 with TRBJ1-5; D perhaps matches TRBD1 (5 bases). Trimming removed 4 bases at V and 0 bases at J, with 10 bases between. This CDR3 is built from 14 residues. The germline V gene encodes CDR1 DFQATT and CDR2 SNEGSKA (reference sequence). The CDR3 sequence is CSATQGNSNQPQHF. The CDR3 DNA reads as TGCAGTGCTACCCAGGGAAATAGCAATCAGCCCCAGCATTTT.

This clonotype was detected ten times or more. At one boundary the junction diverges from the germline segment, which might be a read error. The CDR3 DNA reads as TGTGCCAGCAGCCCCCCCGGGTACGGGCAGTACTTC. Its protein product is CASSPPGYGQYF. The chain combines TRBV7-2 with TRBJ2-7; D remains ambiguous. Germline V gene lookup returns CDR1 SGHTA and CDR2 FQGNSA. The length of the CDR3 is 12 residues.

The chain employs TRBV14 and TRBJ2-7, with D possibly matching TRBD2 (6 bases). The CDR3 runs 12 residues. The germline V gene has CDR1 SGHDN and CDR2 FVKESK. Trimming left V 11 bases short and J 2 bases short, with 13 bases between. CDR3 residues: CAGGTRPYEQYF. Here the CDR3 DNA reads TGTGCCGGCGGGACTCGTCCCTACGAGCAGTACTTC. Drawing the rest from reference TRBV14 and TRBJ2-7, the complete variable domain is EAGVTQFPSHSVIEKGQTVTLRCDPISGHDNLYWYRRVMGKEIKFLLHFVKESKQDESGMPNNRFLAERTGGTYSTLKVQPAELEDSGVYFCAGGTRPYEQYFGPGTRLTVT.

This clonotype was counted between two and nine times. The genes are TRBV20-1 and TRBJ2-5; 10 bases fit TRBD2. J lost 4 bases, V lost 3 bases, and 14 bases had no gene match. The CDR3 has 17 amino acids. Germline CDR1 and CDR2: DFQATT and SNEGSKA (reference sequence). CDR3: CSARGALSGRAPETQYF. The CDR3 DNA follows: TGCAGTGCTAGGGGGGCTTTAAGCGGGAGGGCTCCAGAGACCCAGTACTTC.

This chain connects TRBV2 to TRBJ2-7; perhaps TRBD1 as D (6 bases). Germline CDR1 is SNHLY and CDR2 is FYNNEI. The CDR3 consists of 13 residues. Trimming took 6 bases from V and 6 from J, leaving 15 bases between them. The CDR3 DNA follows: TGTGCCAGCAGAGTTGGGACATTCGGCGAGCAGTACTTC. Protein product: CASRVGTFGEQYF.

Only one count was recorded for this clonotype. With a much larger clone just one base away, this may be a read error. The gene calls are TRBV28 and TRBJ1-2; D unresolved. Per germline, CDR1 MDHEN and CDR2 SYDVKM. The CDR3 runs to 11 residues. Trimming removed 11 bases from V and 2 bases from J, with 9 bases in between. The CDR3 region is CAARCNYGYTF. The DNA for the CDR3 is TGTGCCGCCCGGTGCAACTATGGCTACACCTTC.

The chain joins TRBV6-1 to TRBJ1-5; a weak D match, TRBD1 (5 bases). This CDR3 is 14 amino acids long. Germline CDR1 MNHNS, CDR2 SASEGT. CDR3 amino acids: CANSEAGVHQPQHF. CDR3 in DNA: TGTGCTAACAGTGAAGCGGGGGTGCATCAGCCCCAGCATTTT.

The chain recombines TRBV28 with TRBJ2-7; D not resolved. Per germline, CDR1 MDHEN and CDR2 SYDVKM. V lost 0 bases to trimming and J lost 2 bases, with 14 bases between them. There are 16 residues in the CDR3. Here the CDR3 reads CASSLWGQMGAYEQYF. The CDR3 nucleotides read TGTGCCAGCAGTTTATGGGGCCAAATGGGTGCCTACGAGCAGTACTTC.

CDR3 bases: TGTGCCAGCAGCCCCGGACAGGGGAGAAGGGGCTACACCTTC. Translation gives CASSPGQGRRGYTF. This chain connects TRBV28 to TRBJ1-2; 9 positions agree with TRBD1. The V and J ends lost 6 bases and 8 bases, in that order; junction bases with no gene match: 10. The CDR3 runs 14 residues. Looked up from germline, CDR1 is MDHEN and CDR2 is SYDVKM.

This clonotype has ten or more counts. J is TRBJ1-1 and V is TRBV6-2 or TRBV6-3; no firm D call. The CDR3 is made up of 13 amino acids. The V gene's germline CDR1 is MNHEY and CDR2 SVGEGT. V dropped 1 base and J dropped 0 bases, with 3 bases sitting between them. The DNA for the CDR3 is TGTGCCAGCAGTTACTGGGTGAACACTGAAGCTTTCTTT. Residues: CASSYWVNTEAFF.

This chain uses TRBV18 with TRBJ1-2, with D perhaps TRBD1 (5 bases). Germline values: CDR1 KGHSH, CDR2 LQKENI. V was clipped by 4 bases and J by 6 bases, with 12 bases between them. CDR3 length equals 13 residues. DNA for the CDR3: TGTGCCAGCTCACGACGGCGGGGCAATGGCTACACCTTC. Translated: CASSRRRGNGYTF. The whole variable domain, remainder taken from reference TRBV18 and TRBJ1-2, is NAGVMQNPRHLVRRRGQEARLRCSPMKGHSHVYWYRQLPEEGLKFMVYLQKENIIDESGMPKERFSAEFPKEGPSILRIQQVVRGDSAAYFCASSRRRGNGYTFGSGTRLTVV.

Concerning this clonotype itself: A much larger clone lies a single base off, so this may be a read error. This chain uses TRBV25-1 with TRBJ2-3; D uncertain. Per germline, CDR1 MGHDK and CDR2 SYGVNS. The length of the CDR3 is 14 residues. The ends were cut back, 2 bases at V and 11 bases at J, with 17 bases in the middle. CDR3 coding DNA: TGTGCCAGCAGTGAAGACTTCTCATTCGGTAAGCAGTATTTT. It codes for CASSEDFSFGKQYF.

The chain joins TRBV28 to TRBJ1-5, with D perhaps matching TRBD1 (5 bases). CDR1 is MDHEN and CDR2 is SYDVKM in the germline V gene. The CDR3 totals 20 residues. V gave up 6 bases and J gave up 4 bases, with 31 bases separating them. DNA of the CDR3: TGTGCCAGCAGCTTAACCGGGACGGGGAACTCCCGCGCGGTAAATCAGCCCCAGCATTTT. Translation: CASSLTGTGNSRAVNQPQHF.

This clonotype came up many times. This chain joins TRBV15 and TRBJ2-7, with TRBD2 matching over 9 bases. Germline V gives CDR1 LNHNV, CDR2 YYDKDF (reference sequence). The CDR3 covers 16 residues. V shed 3 bases and J 4 bases; nucleotides not matched to a gene: 10. The CDR3 DNA sequence: TGTGCCACCAGCAGCAATCGAGCGGGAGGAGTTTACGAGCAGTACTTC. Its translation is CATSSNRAGGVYEQYF.

The chain employs TRBV6-2 or TRBV6-3 and TRBJ2-3; maybe TRBD2 (5 bases). Trimming removed 6 bases at V and 4 bases at J, with 17 bases between. This CDR3 has 15 amino acids. The V gene's germline CDR1 is MNHEY and CDR2 SVGEGT. CDR3 residues: CASSLFRPGSDTQYF. The CDR3 DNA reads as TGTGCCAGCAGCCTCTTCAGGCCGGGGTCAGATACGCAGTATTTT.

The chain joins TRBV28 to TRBJ2-2, with a weak D call TRBD1 (5 bases). Germline values: CDR1 MDHEN, CDR2 SYDVKM. With 4 bases removed from V and 3 bases from J, the gap between germline ends came to 18 bases. The CDR3 length is 17 residues. The DNA of the CDR3 is TGTGCCAGCAGTTCATCCCCCTGGGGCTGGGACACCGGGGAGCTGTTTTTT. Amino acid sequence: CASSSSPWGWDTGELFF.

This clonotype has at least ten counts. This rearrangement joins TRBV28 to TRBJ2-5; D is perhaps TRBD2 (6 bases). The ends were cut back, 4 bases at V and 7 bases at J, with 13 bases in the middle. The CDR3 runs 13 residues. From germline, CDR1 is MDHEN and CDR2 SYDVKM. DNA of the CDR3: TGTGCCAGCAGTTCGGGATCGGAGGGGACCCAGTACTTC. It encodes CASSSGSEGTQYF.